This T cell receptor (beta chain) was sequenced for a study of T-cell memory formation after mild COVID-19. Study conclusions and caveats: Most CD4+ clones that shrank were in CM and EM, while CD8+ ones turned up in EMRA. Pre-infection memory showed some responding clones, and this suggested that cross-reactive memory joined. Contracting clones from day 15 to 85 showed balanced CD4/CD8; later expanders favored CD4+.

Details on this clonotype: The antigen is undetermined.

UMIs and sample barcodes were carried by the TCR alpha and TCR beta cDNA libraries that 5'RACE produced using constant-segment primers. Using its own MiXCR run on the 5' RACE reads, TCRdb lists one record per CDR3 protein. The data hold around 400,000 distinct CDR3 sequences, with approximately 24% observed a single time. This sequence was found in an adult woman who had mild COVID-19 (a few samples of this study predate the infection). Cell type and time point are not known. Specimen: PBMCs or a T cell subset sorted from them (not recorded which).

CDR3 sequence (DNA): TGTGCCAGCAGCTTGGTCGGGGTAGGGGTGAACACTGAAGCTTTCTTT. Translating it yields CASSLVGVGVNTEAFF. The chain has TRBV5-6 and TRBJ1-1; D is perhaps TRBD1 (5 bases). Per germline, CDR1 SGHDT and CDR2 YYEEEE. The CDR3 spans 16 residues. Between the trimmed V and J ends, which lost 0 bases and 0 bases, there was a span of 12 bases.